This T cell receptor beta chain originates from a study of cytomegalovirus exposure and HLA in healthy donors. The V gene's germline CDR1 is SGHVS and CDR2 FQNEAQ. V was pared by 2 bases and J by 3 bases, with 16 bases between. This CDR3 is built from 16 residues. Primers included in the PCR were 60 Vbeta and 13 Jbeta primers. The assay was immunoSEQ multiplex PCR, and TCRdb's table has in-frame clones only and misses some. Among some 180,000 clones listed, about 90% were seen once. With respect to this clone: The target antigen is unknown.

Study-level results: A few CMV-associated chains were confirmed in vitro to be specific for CMV antigens. When a later analysis compared HLA-associated TCR beta chains with equally common others, the HLA-associated chains turned out to be more clonally expanded and to have lower generation probabilities. Per a later analysis, 16,951 TCR beta sequences showed association with HLA alleles at 0.05 false discovery rate.

The sample was PBMCs. The J gene is TRBJ1-1, the V gene TRBV7-8; maybe TRBD1 (6 bases). The TCR sequence derives from a girl under three years old in good health and CMV-seronegative. DNA for the CDR3: TGTGCCAGCAGCTTAAATACAGGGATTGGGGACACTGAAGCTTTCTTT. It is translated as CASSLNTGIGDTEAFF.